This TCR beta chain was recovered during a study of T-cell memory formation after mild COVID-19. At least ten counts were recorded for this clonotype. Per germline, CDR1 KGHSH and CDR2 LQKENI. V lost 4 bases, J lost 2 bases, and 6 bases stayed unmatched. The CDR3 contains 15 residues. The 5'RACE method, run with constant-segment primers, produced TCR alpha and TCR beta cDNA libraries (carrying sample barcodes and UMIs). Using its own MiXCR run on the 5' RACE reads, TCRdb lists one record per CDR3 protein. The table includes roughly 200,000 distinct CDR3 sequences, approximately 16% detected once. The sample consisted of PBMCs or a T cell subset sorted from them (not recorded which). The source of this sequence is an adult woman who had mild COVID-19 (a few samples of this study predate the infection). Cell type and time point are not known. The chain couples TRBV18 to TRBJ2-7, with TRBD1 matching 9 bases. The CDR3 here is CASSLARTGAYEQYF. CDR3 coding DNA: TGTGCCAGCTCACTAGCTCGGACAGGGGCCTACGAGCAGTACTTC.